This is a list of T cell receptor beta chains from one sample in a study of PD-L1 blockade in urothelial cancer. Clones were sequenced by immunoSEQ multiplex PCR, and TCRdb holds only the in-frame ones, with some missing. The data show 45,000 to 55,000 clones, 75% to 85% seen once. The specimen comprised PBMCs, sampled around atezolizumab (anti-PD-L1) treatment. Source of these receptors: a man between 65 and 85 years old with urothelial cancer. Each CDR3 is given with its conserved first and last residue. Some rows mark clone size as missing; the rest say once, few, many or name a class of expanded clone.

>TRBV6-4|once|13|TRBJ2-2
CASSLQDTGELFF
>TRBV27|once|15|TRBJ2-3
CASSSPRGMADTQYF
>TRBV6-1|once|13|TRBJ1-2
CASSTGEVYGYTF
>TRBV29-1|-|15|TRBJ2-3
CSTRGGPPSTDTQYF
>TRBV6-1|-|15|TRBJ1-4
CASQDRGLGNEKLFF
>TRBV14|-|14|TRBJ2-1
CASSYSGSGDEQFF
>TRBV11-2|-|15|TRBJ2-7
CASSFGQGPLYEQYF
>TRBV5-1|-|15|TRBJ2-1
CASSSIQQGDNEQFF
>TRBV27|-|15|TRBJ2-2
CASTLGTPNTGELFF
>TRBV5-1|-|14|TRBJ2-2
CASSLTPNTGELFF
>TRBV5-1|-|19|TRBJ2-3
CASSLGLLAGGPGADTQYF
>TRBV5-4|-|18|TRBJ2-5
CASSGGTGTSGHQETQYF
>TRBV30|-|13|TRBJ2-7
CAWRTGSHGEQYF
>TRBV11-2|-|14|TRBJ2-7
CASSLQTGGYEQYF